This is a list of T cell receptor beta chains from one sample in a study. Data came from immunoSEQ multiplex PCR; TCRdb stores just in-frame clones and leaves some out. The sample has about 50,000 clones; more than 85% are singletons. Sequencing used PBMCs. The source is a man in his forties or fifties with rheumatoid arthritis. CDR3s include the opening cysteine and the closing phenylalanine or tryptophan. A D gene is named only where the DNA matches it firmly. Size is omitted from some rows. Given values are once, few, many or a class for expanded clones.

CASSYSGYGQPQHF | TGTGCCAGCAGTTACTCGGGGTATGGTCAGCCCCAGCATTTT | . | TRBV6-6 | . | TRBJ1-5
CASTLDTGGSQPQHF | TGTGCCAGTACCCTTGATACAGGGGGTAGCCAGCCCCAGCATTTT | TRBD1 | TRBV19 | . | TRBJ1-5
CASSLPPSGSTLLGEQFF | TGCGCCAGCAGCTTGCCCCCTAGCGGGAGTACCCTCCTCGGTGAGCAGTTCTTC | TRBD2 | TRBV5-1 | . | TRBJ2-1
CASASGGSNTGELFF | TGCGCCTCAGCATCCGGGGGTTCGAACACCGGGGAGCTGTTTTTT | . | TRBV5-1 | . | TRBJ2-2
CASSYPIQGTNEKLFF | TGTGCCAGCAGTTACCCGATACAGGGCACTAATGAAAAACTGTTTTTT | . | TRBV6-5 | . | TRBJ1-4
CASSLIGLAGGHEQFF | TGTGCCAGCTCACTTATAGGACTAGCGGGGGGCCATGAGCAGTTCTTC | TRBD2 | TRBV18 | medium-sized | TRBJ2-1
CASSPGERGNEQFF | TGTGCCAGCAGCCCCGGAGAAAGGGGAAATGAGCAGTTCTTC | . | TRBV7-9 | . | TRBJ2-1
CASSHPTERGGYTF | TGTGCCAGCAGCCACCCGACGGAAAGGGGTGGCTACACCTTC | . | TRBV5-4 | . | TRBJ1-2
CASSSYGSLPLHF | TGTGCCAGCAGCTCTTACGGATCTTTACCCCTCCACTTT | . | TRBV7-8 | once | TRBJ1-6
CASSSGGPYNSPLHF | TGTGCCAGCAGCTCTGGCGGCCCCTATAATTCACCCCTCCACTTT | . | TRBV5-6 | few | TRBJ1-6
CASRTGTGGYEQYF | TGTGCCAGCAGAACCGGGACAGGGGGCTACGAGCAGTACTTC | TRBD1 | TRBV5-4 | . | TRBJ2-7
CASSSTGSDYNEQFF | TGTGCCAGCAGCTCGACAGGGAGTGACTACAATGAGCAGTTCTTC | TRBD1 | TRBV5-4 | once | TRBJ2-1
CASSIRTSGSTGELFF | TGTGCCAGTAGTATTCGGACTAGCGGGAGCACCGGGGAGCTGTTTTTT | TRBD2 | TRBV19 | . | TRBJ2-2
CASSPENQETQYF | TGTGCCAGCAGCCCGGAGAACCAGGAGACCCAGTACTTC | . | TRBV5-5 | . | TRBJ2-5
CASSRTGTGTMNTEAFF | TGTGCCAGCAGTCGTACCGGGACGGGGACCATGAACACTGAAGCTTTCTTT | . | TRBV6-6 | . | TRBJ1-1
CATSDRGLPYNEQFF | TGTGCCACCAGTGATAGAGGACTGCCATACAATGAGCAGTTCTTC | . | TRBV24-1 | . | TRBJ2-1
CASSLTSGRSYEQYF | TGTGCCAGCAGCTTAACTAGCGGGAGATCCTACGAGCAGTACTTC | TRBD2 | TRBV13 | . | TRBJ2-7
CASSLSQAIYNEQFF | TGTGCCAGCAGTTTAAGCCAGGCTATCTACAATGAGCAGTTCTTC | . | TRBV28 | . | TRBJ2-1
CASSYSMVKGYEQYF | TGTGCCAGCAGTTACTCGATGGTTAAGGGTTACGAGCAGTACTTC | . | TRBV6-2/TRBV6-3 | . | TRBJ2-7
CASSSQDLYGYTF | TGCGCCAGCAGTTCACAGGACCTCTATGGCTACACCTTC | . | TRBV5-1 | . | TRBJ1-2
CASSQVMGGYNSPLHF | TGTGCCAGCAGCCAAGTAATGGGGGGATATAATTCACCCCTCCACTTT | . | TRBV3-1/TRBV3-2 | . | TRBJ1-6
CASSPGGQGAPDTQYF | TGTGCCAGTAGTCCCGGGGGACAGGGGGCCCCAGATACGCAGTATTTT | TRBD1 | TRBV19 | . | TRBJ2-3
CASSVARESYNEQFF | TGTGCCAGCAGCGTAGCTCGGGAATCCTACAATGAGCAGTTCTTC | . | TRBV9 | . | TRBJ2-1
CASSLSGIREQYF | TGCGCCAGCAGCTTATCGGGGATCCGGGAGCAGTACTTC | . | TRBV5-1 | . | TRBJ2-7
CASSLLGQRTYQPQHF | TGTGCCAGTAGTCTCTTGGGACAGAGAACTTATCAGCCCCAGCATTTT | TRBD1 | TRBV19 | . | TRBJ1-5
CASSQSWTVLYNSPLHF | TGCGCCAGCAGTCAATCGTGGACTGTCCTGTATAATTCACCCCTCCACTTT | . | TRBV23-1 | . | TRBJ1-6
CASSFSRSRDRRTSYEQYF | TGTGCCAGCAGCTTTTCACGTTCAAGGGACAGGCGTACATCCTACGAGCAGTACTTC | TRBD1 | TRBV7-9 | . | TRBJ2-7
CASIGGMNLAKNIQYF | TGTGCCAGCATTGGGGGGATGAATTTAGCCAAAAACATTCAGTACTTC | . | TRBV7-9 | . | TRBJ2-4
CASSLAARGEQYF | TGTGCCAGCAGTTTAGCCGCTCGGGGGGAGCAGTACTTC | . | TRBV27 | . | TRBJ2-7
CASSEPSHGYTF | TGTGCCAGCAGTGAACCCTCCCATGGCTACACCTTC | . | TRBV6-1 | . | TRBJ1-2
CASSQYGRATGDSGSEAFF | TGTGCCAGCAGCCAGTATGGGCGCGCAACGGGGGACTCGGGATCTGAAGCTTTCTTT | . | TRBV3-1/TRBV3-2 | . | TRBJ1-1
CASQTAGYGYTF | TGTGCCAGCCAGACAGCGGGATATGGCTACACCTTC | . | TRBV6-5 | . | TRBJ1-2
CASSSDGASGANVLTF | TGCGCCAGCAGCTCGGACGGAGCCTCTGGGGCCAACGTCCTGACTTTC | . | TRBV5-1 | once | TRBJ2-6
CASSIAGGPGELFF | TGTGCCAGTAGTATAGCGGGAGGGCCCGGGGAGCTGTTTTTT | TRBD2 | TRBV19 | . | TRBJ2-2
CASSMPAGIGSDTQYF | TGTGCCAGTAGTATGCCGGCGGGAATCGGCTCAGATACGCAGTATTTT | . | TRBV19 | . | TRBJ2-3
CASSPTLLHEQETQYF | TGTGCCAGCAGCCCAACCTTATTACACGAGCAAGAGACCCAGTACTTC | . | TRBV27 | . | TRBJ2-5
CASRALMGVHSGYTF | TGTGCCAGCAGGGCATTAATGGGGGTACATAGTGGCTACACCTTC | . | TRBV27 | . | TRBJ1-2
CASSLGWGNTEAFF | TGTGCCAGCAGCTTAGGTTGGGGGAACACTGAAGCTTTCTTT | . | TRBV7-9 | . | TRBJ1-1
CASSWTDSYEQYF | TGTGCCAGCAGCTGGACGGACTCCTACGAGCAGTACTTC | . | TRBV6-2/TRBV6-3 | . | TRBJ2-7
CASTESFTDTQYF | TGCGCCAGCACGGAATCCTTCACAGATACGCAGTATTTT | . | TRBV5-1 | . | TRBJ2-3
CASSLGTGNYGYTF | TGTGCCAGCAGCTTAGGGACCGGGAACTATGGCTACACCTTC | . | TRBV11-1 | once | TRBJ1-2
CASSSLAGGTGELFF | TGTGCCAGCAGCTCTCTAGCGGGAGGTACCGGGGAGCTGTTTTTT | TRBD2 | TRBV5-4 | once | TRBJ2-2